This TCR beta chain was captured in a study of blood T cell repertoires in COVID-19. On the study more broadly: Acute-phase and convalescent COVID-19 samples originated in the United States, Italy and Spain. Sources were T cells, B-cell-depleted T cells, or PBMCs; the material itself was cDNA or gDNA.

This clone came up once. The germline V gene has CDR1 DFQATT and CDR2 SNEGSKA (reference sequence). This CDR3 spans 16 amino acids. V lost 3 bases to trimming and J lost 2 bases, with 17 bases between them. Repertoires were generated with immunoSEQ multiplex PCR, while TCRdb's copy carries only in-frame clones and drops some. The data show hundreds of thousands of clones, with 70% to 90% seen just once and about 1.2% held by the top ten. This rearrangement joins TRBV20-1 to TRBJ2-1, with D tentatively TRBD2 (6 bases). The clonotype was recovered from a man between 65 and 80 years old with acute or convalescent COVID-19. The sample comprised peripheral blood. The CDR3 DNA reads TGCAGTGCTAGTACGCGGGGCCAGGGCCCCTACAATGAGCAGTTCTTC. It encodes CSASTRGQGPYNEQFF.